The present T cell receptor beta chain was sequenced within a study of T cells after yellow fever vaccination. General observations from the study: Weaker overall, the secondary response nonetheless peaked faster (day 5 versus 15). Post-booster reappearance was seen for most primary-vaccination clones (around 96% CD4, 75% to 90% CD8).

TCRdb reprocessed the 5' RACE reads with MiXCR, giving one entry per CDR3 protein. The sample has 340,000 or so distinct CDR3 sequences, around 12% seen once. There are 15 residues in the CDR3. Germline V gene data show CDR1 as KGHDR and CDR2 as SFDVKD. This clonotype was seen repeatedly, ten times or more. Its cognate antigen is unknown. The junction shows a germline mismatch at one end, possibly a read error. This specimen was CD4+ T cells sorted from PBMCs, taken 15 days after the yellow fever booster vaccination. The receptor comes from a man younger than 30 who received the YFV17D yellow fever vaccine. The chain combines TRBV24-1 with TRBJ2-2; TRBD1 is a possible D gene (6 bases). The CDR3 here is CATSVGASNTGELFF. In DNA form, the CDR3 reads TGTGCCACGAGTGTGGGGGCTTCGAACACCGGGGAGCTGTTTTTT.